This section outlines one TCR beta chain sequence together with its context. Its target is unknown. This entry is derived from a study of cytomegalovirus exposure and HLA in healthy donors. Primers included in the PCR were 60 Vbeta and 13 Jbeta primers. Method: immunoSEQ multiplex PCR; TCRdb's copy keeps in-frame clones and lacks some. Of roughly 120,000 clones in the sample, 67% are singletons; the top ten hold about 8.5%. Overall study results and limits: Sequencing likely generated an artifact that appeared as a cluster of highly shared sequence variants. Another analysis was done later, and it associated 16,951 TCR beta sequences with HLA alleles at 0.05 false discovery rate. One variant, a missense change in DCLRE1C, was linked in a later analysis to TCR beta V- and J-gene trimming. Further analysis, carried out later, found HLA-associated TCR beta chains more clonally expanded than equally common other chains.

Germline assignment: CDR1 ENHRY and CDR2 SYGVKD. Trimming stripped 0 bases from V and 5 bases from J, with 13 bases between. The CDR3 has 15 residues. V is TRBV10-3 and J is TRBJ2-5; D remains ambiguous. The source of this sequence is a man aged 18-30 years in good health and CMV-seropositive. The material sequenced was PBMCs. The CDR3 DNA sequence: TGTGCCATCAGTGAGTCTGACGGCGAGGTGGAGACCCAGTACTTC. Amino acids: CAISESDGEVETQYF.